This entry lists 32 T cell receptor beta chains sequenced from one sample in a study of blood T cell repertoires in COVID-19. Data came from immunoSEQ multiplex PCR; TCRdb stores just in-frame clones and leaves some out. The table shows about 170,000 clones, with 65% to 80% occurring only once. Sequenced sample: PBMCs or T cells enriched from blood (not recorded which). The receptors derive from a woman between 65 and 79 years old in a cohort exposed to, infected with or recovered from COVID-19 (not recorded which).

This clone has a handful of counts. The chain links TRBV4-3 to TRBJ1-5, with D perhaps matching TRBD1 (6 bases). The CDR3 covers 16 residues. Germline CDR1 and CDR2: LGHNA and YSLEER. V lost 0 bases and J lost 0, with 9 bases in between. This CDR3 reads CASSQDRGYSNQPQHF. CDR3 in DNA: TGCGCCAGCAGCCAAGACAGGGGATATAGCAATCAGCCCCAGCATTTT.

The chain couples TRBV2 to TRBJ2-5; 9 nucleotides align to TRBD1. Germline V CDR1 and CDR2: SNHLY, FYNNEI. V trimming: 2 bases; J trimming: 0 bases; junction bases outside the gene matches: 4. The CDR3 is made up of 16 amino acids. CDR3 DNA: TGTGCCAGCAGTGAACTGACAGGGGGGCACCAAGAGACCCAGTACTTC. The encoded protein is CASSELTGGHQETQYF. Full variable domain (missing parts from reference TRBV2 and TRBJ2-5): EPEVTQTPSHQVTQMGQEVILRCVPISNHLYFYWYRQILGQKVEFLVSFYNNEISEKSEIFDDQFSVERPDGSNFTLKIRSTKLEDSAMYFCASSELTGGHQETQYFGPGTRLLVL.

The chain couples TRBV2 to TRBJ1-2; D remains ambiguous. CDR1 and CDR2 (germline): SNHLY, FYNNEI. This CDR3 contains 14 residues. Trimming removed 7 bases at V and 4 bases at J, with 16 bases between. The CDR3 sequence: CASIVAKSRYGYTF. The DNA for the CDR3 is TGTGCCAGCATTGTTGCGAAAAGCCGCTATGGCTACACCTTC.

The V and J genes are TRBV11-3 and TRBJ2-2; the D gene is possibly TRBD1 (5 bases). V gave up 5 bases and J gave up 5 bases, with 9 bases separating them. Per the germline V gene, CDR1 is SGHNT and CDR2 is YENEEA. The CDR3 sequence is 13 residues long. CDR3 loop: CASSDRVTGELFF. The CDR3 region has the DNA TGTGCCAGCAGCGACAGAGTAACCGGGGAGCTGTTTTTT. Using reference TRBV11-3 and TRBJ2-2 for the parts outside the CDR3, the full variable domain is EAGVVQSPRYKIIEKKQPVAFWCNPISGHNTLYWYLQNLGQGPELLIRYENEEAVDDSQLPKDRFSAERLKGVDSTLKIQPAELGDSAVYLCASSDRVTGELFFGEGSRLTVL.

This chain uses TRBV7-9 with TRBJ2-1, with 7 positions matching TRBD1. Losses at the gene ends were 5 bases for V and 7 bases for J; bases not matched to a gene: 5. Germline lookup yields CDR1 SEHNR and CDR2 FQNEAQ (reference sequence). CDR3 length: 13 amino acids. The CDR3 is CASSPAGGNEQFF. For the CDR3, the DNA is TGTGCCAGCAGCCCAGCAGGGGGAAATGAGCAGTTCTTC.

Concerning this clone: An end of the junction does not agree with germline; a read error may underlie this. This rearrangement joins TRBV10-3 to TRBJ1-2; D perhaps matches TRBD1 (5 bases). Germline V gene sequence: CDR1 ENHRY, CDR2 SYGVKD. CDR3 length equals 13 residues. DNA for the CDR3: TGTGCCATCAGTGAGAGGCGGGACTCTGGGGAGGAATTC. Translating gives CAISERRDSGEEF.

This chain links TRBV15 with TRBJ2-1, with D possibly matching TRBD2 (6 bases). Germline assignment: CDR1 LNHNV and CDR2 YYDKDF (reference sequence). Trimming stripped 1 base from V and 4 bases from J, with 14 bases between. The CDR3 loop spans 16 amino acids. The CDR3 sequence: CATSRGGGGSYNEQFF. The CDR3 nucleotides read TGTGCCACCAGCAGAGGGGGTGGAGGGAGTTACAATGAGCAGTTCTTC.

The chain links TRBV11-2 to TRBJ1-2; possible D gene TRBD1, 5 bases. This CDR3 comprises 13 residues. From germline, CDR1 is SGHAT and CDR2 FQNNGV. Trimming removed 6 bases at V and 5 bases at J, with 13 bases between. The CDR3 coding sequence is TGTGCCAGCAGTCAGGGTCTTAGGTATGGCTACACCTTC. Encoded protein: CASSQGLRYGYTF.

The V and J genes are TRBV19 and TRBJ2-7, with 7 bases fitting TRBD2. The CDR3 contains 16 residues. CDR1 and CDR2 (germline): LNHDA, SQIVND (reference sequence). With 5 bases clipped from V and 1 base from J, the junction kept 11 bases outside the gene matches. The CDR3 coding sequence is TGTGCCAGTAGTGGGGGAGGAGCGGGACGGTCCTACGAGCAGTACTTC. Encoded protein: CASSGGGAGRSYEQYF.

This chain uses TRBV7-9 with TRBJ1-2, with D tentatively TRBD1 (5 bases). Germline V lookup: CDR1 SEHNR, CDR2 FQNEAQ (reference sequence). The V end was cut by 2 bases, the J end by 1 base, with 8 bases between. There are 14 residues in the CDR3. This chain's CDR3 is CASSLRQGNYGYTF. CDR3 in DNA: TGTGCCAGCAGCTTAAGGCAGGGTAACTATGGCTACACCTTC.

This chain connects TRBV18 to TRBJ2-7; 11 nucleotides align to TRBD1. The CDR3 runs 14 residues. The junction had 2 bases not matched to a gene; V was cut back by 2 bases and J by 5 bases. The germline gives CDR1 KGHSH, CDR2 LQKENI. CDR3 sequence reads: CASSPGTGGNEQYF. CDR3 coding DNA: TGTGCCAGCTCACCAGGGACAGGGGGTAACGAGCAGTACTTC.

The V gene is TRBV30, the J gene TRBJ2-7; D is possibly TRBD1 (6 bases). V lost 5 bases and J 5 bases, leaving 13 bases between the germline ends. The length of the CDR3 is 12 residues. Germline loops: CDR1 GTSNPN, CDR2 SVGIG (reference sequence). The CDR3 bases are TGTGCCTGGGACACAGGGACCCACGAGCAGTACTTC. This sequence encodes CAWDTGTHEQYF.

The V and J genes are TRBV10-3 and TRBJ1-5; D is ambiguous. CDR1 and CDR2 from the germline V gene are ENHRY and SYGVKD. V lost 4 bases and J 1 base, leaving 5 bases between the germline ends. The CDR3 length is 13 residues. CDR3: CAISVESNQPQHF. In nucleotides, the CDR3 is TGTGCCATCAGTGTTGAGAGCAATCAGCCCCAGCATTTT.

The rearrangement uses TRBV28 and TRBJ2-7, with 7 bases lining up with TRBD2. J gave up 3 bases and V 2 bases, and 4 bases lay outside the gene matches. This CDR3 has 14 residues. CDR1 and CDR2 from the germline V gene are MDHEN and SYDVKM. The CDR3 bases are TGTGCCAGCAGTTTAGCGGGAGAGAACTACGAGCAGTACTTC. It codes for CASSLAGENYEQYF.

The V and J genes are TRBV28 and TRBJ2-2, with 10 positions matching TRBD1. Losses at the gene ends were 2 bases for V and 3 bases for J; bases not matched to a gene: 6. The CDR3 extends over 17 amino acids. Per germline, CDR1 MDHEN and CDR2 SYDVKM. The chain's CDR3 is CASSLTRTGGYTGELFF. The CDR3 DNA sequence: TGTGCCAGCAGTTTAACCAGGACAGGGGGTTACACCGGGGAGCTGTTTTTT.

This rearrangement joins TRBV5-1 to TRBJ1-1, with D possibly being TRBD1 (5 bases). The CDR3 covers 14 residues. Germline V gene sequence: CDR1 SGHRS, CDR2 YFSETQ. Trimming cost V 4 bases and J 4 bases, with 14 bases left between them. The CDR3 coding sequence is TGCGCCAGCAGCCGGAGTGGGGACTTCACTGAAGCTTTCTTT. Its protein product is CASSRSGDFTEAFF.

J is TRBJ1-5 and V is TRBV27, with a possible D match to TRBD1 (5 bases). The ends were cut back, 6 bases at V and 0 bases at J, with 21 bases in the middle. The CDR3 length is 18 residues. Germline-derived CDR1 and CDR2 are MNHEY and SMNVEV (reference sequence). The CDR3 DNA reads as TGTGCCAGCAGCAAAATTCTGGGGGGGAGTAGTAGCAATCAGCCCCAGCATTTT. Protein sequence: CASSKILGGSSSNQPQHF.

This clone was seen many times. This chain joins TRBV7-9 and TRBJ2-5; TRBD1 might be the D (6 bases). CDR3 length: 16 amino acids. The V gene lost 5 bases and the J gene lost 5 bases, with 21 bases spanning the gap. Germline V gene sequence: CDR1 SEHNR, CDR2 FQNEAQ (reference sequence). CDR3 residues: CASSPFTGSLMETQYF. In DNA, the CDR3 is TGTGCCAGCAGCCCCTTCACAGGGTCCCTAATGGAGACCCAGTACTTC.

The rearrangement uses TRBV11-3 and TRBJ2-3; 9 positions agree with TRBD2. CDR1 and CDR2 (germline): SGHNT, YENEEA. This CDR3 has 18 amino acids. J was trimmed by 3 bases and V by 5 bases; bases with no gene match: 15. The CDR3 region has the DNA TGTGCCAGCAGCACAACGTTGGCTAGCGGGATGGGGACAGATACGCAGTATTTT. This gives the protein CASSTTLASGMGTDTQYF. Variable domain in full (rest from reference TRBV11-3 and TRBJ2-3): EAGVVQSPRYKIIEKKQPVAFWCNPISGHNTLYWYLQNLGQGPELLIRYENEEAVDDSQLPKDRFSAERLKGVDSTLKIQPAELGDSAVYLCASSTTLASGMGTDTQYFGPGTRLTVL.

The V call is TRBV28, the J call TRBJ1-1; 11 nucleotides align to TRBD1. This CDR3 is 14 amino acids long. The V gene end was trimmed by 6 bases and the J gene end by 8 bases; junction bases not matched to a gene: 8. In germline, CDR1 is MDHEN, CDR2 SYDVKM. CDR3 amino acids: CASRASGTGGEAFF. The CDR3 bases are TGTGCCAGCAGAGCCTCCGGGACAGGGGGAGAAGCTTTCTTT.

The rearrangement links TRBV7-2 to TRBJ2-3, with unresolved D. V lost 3 bases, J lost 3 bases, and 10 bases lay in between. The germline CDR1 and CDR2 sequences are SGHTA and FQGNSA. CDR3 size: 14 residues. The CDR3 DNA is TGTGCCAGCAGCTTCATACGAGCTACAGATACGCAGTATTTT. It specifies CASSFIRATDTQYF. Complete variable domain (other parts from reference TRBV7-2 and TRBJ2-3): GAGVSQSPSNKVTEKGKDVELRCDPISGHTALYWYRQSLGQGLEFLIYFQGNSAPDKSGLPSDRFSAERTGGSVSTLTIQRTQQEDSAVYLCASSFIRATDTQYFGPGTRLTVL.

The rearrangement uses TRBV30 and TRBJ2-1, with TRBD1 matching over 10 bases. CDR3 length equals 16 residues. J gave up 2 bases and V 5 bases, and 9 bases lay outside the gene matches. Per the germline V gene, CDR1 is GTSNPN and CDR2 is SVGIG (reference sequence). The CDR3, as DNA: TGTGCCTGGGCACTGTCAGGGACAGGGGCCTACAATGAGCAGTTCTTC. Translated: CAWALSGTGAYNEQFF.

The chain uses TRBV7-9 and TRBJ2-3; 11 bases match TRBD2. Germline values: CDR1 SEHNR, CDR2 FQNEAQ (reference sequence). The CDR3 length is 15 residues. V lost 2 bases and J lost 4; bases outside the gene matches: 2. CDR3 sequence: CASSLRTSGSDTQYF. The CDR3, as DNA: TGTGCCAGCAGCTTACGGACTAGCGGGTCAGATACGCAGTATTTT.

J is TRBJ2-1 and V is TRBV9; 8 bases are a match to TRBD2. Germline CDR1 is SGDLS and CDR2 is YYNGEE. This CDR3 spans 13 amino acids. V lost 4 bases to trimming and J lost 9 bases; unmatched junction nucleotides: 6. CDR3 in amino acids: CASSWIAGGEQFF. CDR3 nucleotide sequence: TGTGCCAGCAGCTGGATCGCGGGAGGTGAGCAGTTCTTC.

This clone showed up just once. The V gene is TRBV18, the J gene TRBJ2-1; the D is unclear. This CDR3 spans 15 amino acids. V lost 6 bases to trimming and J lost 3 bases, with 15 bases between them. CDR1 is KGHSH, CDR2 LQKENI, per germline. This CDR3 reads CASSAGPPGYNEQFF. The CDR3 DNA reads TGTGCCAGCTCCGCAGGCCCCCCCGGCTACAATGAGCAGTTCTTC. The variable domain in full, completed from reference TRBV18 and TRBJ2-1, reads NAGVMQNPRHLVRRRGQEARLRCSPMKGHSHVYWYRQLPEEGLKFMVYLQKENIIDESGMPKERFSAEFPKEGPSILRIQQVVRGDSAAYFCASSAGPPGYNEQFFGPGTRLTVL.

V gene TRBV7-9 combines with J gene TRBJ1-1; 9 positions agree with TRBD1. Germline V gene sequence: CDR1 SEHNR, CDR2 FQNEAQ (reference sequence). V was clipped by 3 bases and J by 10 bases; unmatched bases: 3. CDR3 size: 12 residues. As DNA, the CDR3 is TGTGCCAGCAGCTTTGGGGGACAGGGAGCTTTCTTT. This codes for CASSFGGQGAFF.

This clone was picked up one time. The V gene is TRBV6-5, the J gene TRBJ1-1; D gene uncertain. Germline V gives CDR1 MNHEY, CDR2 SVGAGI. Trimming left V 10 bases short and J 1 base short, with 16 bases between. This CDR3 comprises 14 residues. The CDR3 nucleotides are TGTGCCACGCAACGTAACGCGGGGAACACTGAAGCTTTCTTT. Protein product: CATQRNAGNTEAFF.

The chain combines TRBV2 with TRBJ1-5; 8 positions agree with TRBD1. Germline V gene lookup returns CDR1 SNHLY and CDR2 FYNNEI. The junction had 7 bases not matched to a gene; V was cut back by 5 bases and J by 7 bases. The CDR3 is made up of 14 amino acids. The CDR3 DNA sequence: TGTGCCAGCAGTCCCGGACAGGGCGACCAGCCCCAGCATTTT. This translates into CASSPGQGDQPQHF. The variable domain in full, with the rest retrieved from reference TRBV2 and TRBJ1-5, is EPEVTQTPSHQVTQMGQEVILRCVPISNHLYFYWYRQILGQKVEFLVSFYNNEISEKSEIFDDQFSVERPDGSNFTLKIRSTKLEDSAMYFCASSPGQGDQPQHFGDGTRLSIL.

This clone was seen a handful of times. This sequence joins TRBV6-5 and TRBJ1-1, with TRBD1 as a possible D gene (6 bases). The V end was cut by 6 bases, the J end by 11 bases, with 13 bases between. Looked up from germline, CDR1 is MNHEY and CDR2 is SVGAGI. The CDR3 has 11 residues. The CDR3 sequence: CASSRGGAAFF. The CDR3, as DNA: TGTGCCAGCAGCCGGGGGGGGGCCGCTTTCTTT.

This chain links TRBV5-4 with TRBJ2-3, with 11 bases lining up with TRBD1. After removal of 1 base from V and 8 bases from J, the junction contained 12 bases not matched to a gene. Per germline, CDR1 SGHNT and CDR2 YYREEE (reference sequence). This CDR3 has 17 amino acids. The CDR3: CASSLFGGTGGFGTQYF. The CDR3 DNA follows: TGTGCCAGCAGCTTGTTCGGAGGGACAGGGGGTTTTGGTACGCAGTATTTT.

The chain joins TRBV3-1 (or the pseudogene TRBV3-2) to TRBJ2-5; D perhaps matches TRBD1 (6 bases). Germline V gives CDR1 LGHDT, CDR2 YNNKEL (reference sequence). The CDR3 has 14 amino acids. V was clipped by 4 bases and J by 7 bases, with 16 bases between them. The CDR3 DNA reads as TGTGCCAGCAGCCCCTACAGGACAGCAGGGACCCAGTACTTC. Its translation is CASSPYRTAGTQYF.

The chain joins TRBV5-1 to TRBJ2-7; 9 bases are a match to TRBD2. Germline trimming cut 7 bases from V and 0 bases from J; bases unmatched to any gene: 5. CDR1 and CDR2 (germline): SGHRS, YFSETQ. There are 14 residues in the CDR3. The CDR3 nucleotides read TGCGCCAGCTCAAGGACTAGCGCCTCCTACGAGCAGTACTTC. It specifies CASSRTSASYEQYF. The full variable domain, its missing parts supplied by reference TRBV5-1 and TRBJ2-7, is KAGVTQTPRYLIKTRGQQVTLSCSPISGHRSVSWYQQTPGQGLQFLFEYFSETQRNKGNFPGRFSGRQFSNSRSEMNVSTLELGDSALYLCASSRTSASYEQYFGPGTRLTVT.